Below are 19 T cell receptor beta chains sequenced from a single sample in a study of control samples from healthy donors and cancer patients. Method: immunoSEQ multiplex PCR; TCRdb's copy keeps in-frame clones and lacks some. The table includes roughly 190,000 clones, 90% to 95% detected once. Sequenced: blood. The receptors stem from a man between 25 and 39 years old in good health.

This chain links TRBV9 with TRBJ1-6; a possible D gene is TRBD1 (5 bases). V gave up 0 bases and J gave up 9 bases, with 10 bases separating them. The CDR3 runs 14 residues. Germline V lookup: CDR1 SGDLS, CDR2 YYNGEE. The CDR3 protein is CASSVAGGGSPLHF. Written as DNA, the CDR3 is TGTGCCAGCAGCGTAGCTGGGGGGGGTTCACCCCTCCACTTT. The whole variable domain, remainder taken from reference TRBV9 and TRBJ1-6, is DSGVTQTPKHLITATGQRVTLRCSPRSGDLSVYWYQQSLDQGLQFLIQYYNGEERAKGNILERFSAQQFPDLHSELNLSSLELGDSALYFCASSVAGGGSPLHFGNGTRLTVT.

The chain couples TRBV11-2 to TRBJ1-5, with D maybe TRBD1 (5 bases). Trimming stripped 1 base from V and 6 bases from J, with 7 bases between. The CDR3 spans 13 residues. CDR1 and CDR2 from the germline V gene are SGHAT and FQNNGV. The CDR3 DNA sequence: TGTGCCAGCAGCTTAGGGGGGGGTCAGCCCCAGCATTTT. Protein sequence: CASSLGGGQPQHF.

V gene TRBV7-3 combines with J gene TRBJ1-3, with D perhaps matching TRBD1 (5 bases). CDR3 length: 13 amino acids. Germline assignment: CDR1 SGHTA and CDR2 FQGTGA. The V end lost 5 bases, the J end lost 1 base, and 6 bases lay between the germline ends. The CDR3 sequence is CASSGASGNTIYF. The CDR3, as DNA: TGTGCCAGCAGCGGGGCGTCTGGAAACACCATATATTTT.

The CDR3, as DNA: TGTGCCATCGGTTTGGTTTATGGCTACACCTTC. As protein: CAIGLVYGYTF. The V gene is TRBV10-3, the J gene TRBJ1-2; D not resolved. The CDR3 consists of 11 residues. V lost 8 bases and J 5 bases, leaving 9 bases between the germline ends. Germline V lookup: CDR1 ENHRY, CDR2 SYGVKD.

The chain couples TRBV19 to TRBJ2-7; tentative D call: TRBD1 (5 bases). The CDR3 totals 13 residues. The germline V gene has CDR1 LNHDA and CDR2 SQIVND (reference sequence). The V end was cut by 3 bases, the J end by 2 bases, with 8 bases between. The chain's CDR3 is CASSIWGTYEQYF. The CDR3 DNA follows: TGTGCCAGTAGTATTTGGGGCACCTACGAGCAGTACTTC.

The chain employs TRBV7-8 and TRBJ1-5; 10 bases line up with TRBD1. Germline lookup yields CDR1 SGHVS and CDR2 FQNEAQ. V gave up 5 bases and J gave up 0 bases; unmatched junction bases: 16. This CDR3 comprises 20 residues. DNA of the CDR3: TGTGCCAGCAGCCTTCGACAGGGGGCGCGTCGGATTGCTAGCAATCAGCCCCAGCATTTT. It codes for CASSLRQGARRIASNQPQHF.

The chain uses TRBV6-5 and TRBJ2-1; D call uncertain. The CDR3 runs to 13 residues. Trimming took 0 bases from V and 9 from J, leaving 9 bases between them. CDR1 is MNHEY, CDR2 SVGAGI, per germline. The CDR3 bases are TGTGCCAGCAGTTACTCGATGGTCTCTGAGCAGTTCTTC. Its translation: CASSYSMVSEQFF.

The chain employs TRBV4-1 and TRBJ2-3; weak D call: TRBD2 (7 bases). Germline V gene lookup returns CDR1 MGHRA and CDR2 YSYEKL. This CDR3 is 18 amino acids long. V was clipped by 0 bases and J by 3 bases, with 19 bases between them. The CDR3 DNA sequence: TGCGCCAGCAGCCAAGATTCAACCAGAGGGGGGGGGACAGATACGCAGTATTTT. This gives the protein CASSQDSTRGGGTDTQYF.

The CDR3 bases are TGTGCCAGCAGTGAAGTCGGGGGCCCCACTGAAGCTTTCTTT. Its translation is CASSEVGGPTEAFF. The V call is TRBV6-1, the J call TRBJ1-1, with D possibly being TRBD1 (6 bases). V lost 1 base, J lost 4 bases, and 10 bases lay in between. The CDR3 has 14 residues. Germline CDR1 and CDR2: MNHNS and SASEGT.

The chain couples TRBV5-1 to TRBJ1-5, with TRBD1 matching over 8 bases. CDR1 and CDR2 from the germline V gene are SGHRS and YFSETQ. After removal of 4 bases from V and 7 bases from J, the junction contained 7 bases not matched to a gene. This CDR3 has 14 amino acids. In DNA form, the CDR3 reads TGCGCCAGCAGCCCCGGACAGGGCGGGCAGCCCCAGCATTTT. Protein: CASSPGQGGQPQHF.

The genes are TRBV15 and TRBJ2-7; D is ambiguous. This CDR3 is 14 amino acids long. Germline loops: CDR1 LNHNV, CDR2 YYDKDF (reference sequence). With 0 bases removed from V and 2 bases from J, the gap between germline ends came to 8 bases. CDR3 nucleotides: TGTGCCACCAGCAGAGAACGTACTACCTACGAGCAGTACTTC. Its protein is CATSRERTTYEQYF.

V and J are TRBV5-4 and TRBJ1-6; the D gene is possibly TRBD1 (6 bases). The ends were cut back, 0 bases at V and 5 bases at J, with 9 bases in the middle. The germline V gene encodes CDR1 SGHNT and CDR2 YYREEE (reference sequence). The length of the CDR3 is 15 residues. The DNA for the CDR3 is TGTGCCAGCAGCTTGGGGCCAGGGGATAATTCACCCCTCCACTTT. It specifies CASSLGPGDNSPLHF.

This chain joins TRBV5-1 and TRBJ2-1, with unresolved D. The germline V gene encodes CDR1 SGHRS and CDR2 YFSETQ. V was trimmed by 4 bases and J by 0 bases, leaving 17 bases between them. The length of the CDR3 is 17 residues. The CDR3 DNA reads TGCGCCAGCAGCCCAGGACGCCTAGAAGGCTCCTACAATGAGCAGTTCTTC. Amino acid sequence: CASSPGRLEGSYNEQFF.

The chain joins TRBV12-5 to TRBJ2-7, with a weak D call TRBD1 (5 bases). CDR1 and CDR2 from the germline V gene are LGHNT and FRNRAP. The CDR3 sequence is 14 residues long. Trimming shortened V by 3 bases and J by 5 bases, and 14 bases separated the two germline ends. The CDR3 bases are TGTGCTAGTGGTTTTGGCCAGGGCCTCGACGAGCAGTACTTC. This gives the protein CASGFGQGLDEQYF.

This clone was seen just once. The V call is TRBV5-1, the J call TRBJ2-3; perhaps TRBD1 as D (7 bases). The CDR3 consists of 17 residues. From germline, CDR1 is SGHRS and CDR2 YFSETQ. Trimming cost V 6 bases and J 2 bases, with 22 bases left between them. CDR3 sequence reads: CASNIGGMGQLTDTQYF. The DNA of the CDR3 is TGCGCCAGCAACATAGGGGGGATGGGACAGCTCACAGATACGCAGTATTTT. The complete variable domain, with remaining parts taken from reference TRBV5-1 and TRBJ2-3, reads KAGVTQTPRYLIKTRGQQVTLSCSPISGHRSVSWYQQTPGQGLQFLFEYFSETQRNKGNFPGRFSGRQFSNSRSEMNVSTLELGDSALYLCASNIGGMGQLTDTQYFGPGTRLTVL.

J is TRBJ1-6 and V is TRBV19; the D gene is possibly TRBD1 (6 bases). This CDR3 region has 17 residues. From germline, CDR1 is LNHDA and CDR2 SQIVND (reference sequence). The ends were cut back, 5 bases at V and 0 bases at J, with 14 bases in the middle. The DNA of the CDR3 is TGTGCCAGTAGTTCTCAACAGGGTGACTCCTATAATTCACCCCTCCACTTT. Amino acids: CASSSQQGDSYNSPLHF.

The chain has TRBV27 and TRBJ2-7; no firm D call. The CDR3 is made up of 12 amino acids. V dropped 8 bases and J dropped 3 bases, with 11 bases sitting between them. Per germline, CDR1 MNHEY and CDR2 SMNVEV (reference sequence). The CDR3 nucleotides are TGTGCCAGCCGTGGGCCGAACTACGAGCAGTACTTC. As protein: CASRGPNYEQYF.

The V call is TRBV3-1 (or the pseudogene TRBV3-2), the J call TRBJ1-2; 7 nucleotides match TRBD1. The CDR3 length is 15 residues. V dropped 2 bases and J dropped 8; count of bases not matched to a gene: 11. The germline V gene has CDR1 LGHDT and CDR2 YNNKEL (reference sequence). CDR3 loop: CASSQNTGVNGGYTF. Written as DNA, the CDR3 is TGTGCCAGCAGCCAAAATACAGGGGTGAACGGAGGCTACACCTTC.

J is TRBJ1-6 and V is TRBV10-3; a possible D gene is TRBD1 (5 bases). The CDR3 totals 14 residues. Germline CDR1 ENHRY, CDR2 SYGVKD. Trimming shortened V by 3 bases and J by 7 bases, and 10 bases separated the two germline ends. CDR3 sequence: CAISDGHPNSPLHF. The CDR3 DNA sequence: TGTGCCATCAGTGATGGACACCCCAATTCACCCCTCCACTTT.